A selection of T cell receptor beta chains follows, all from one sample in a study of cytotoxic CD8 clonotypes in ibrutinib-treated CLL. Profiling relied on immunoSEQ multiplex PCR, and the TCRdb table lists in-frame clones only, not all of them. The sample carries about 140,000 clones, 80% recorded once. The material sequenced was PBMCs, taken after 36 months of ibrutinib treatment. The receptors derive from a human donor with chronic lymphocytic leukemia. Each CDR3 is given with its conserved first and last residue. D genes are given only for firm matches. Size is stated for part of the rows, as once, few or many counts, or as a class when the clone is expanded.

length: 13; size: once; D: -; J: TRBJ2-7; V: TRBV7-2; CDR3: CASSRVLDYEQYF; DNA: TGTGCCAGCAGCCGGGTCTTGGACTACGAGCAGTACTTC
length: 12; size: few; D: -; J: TRBJ1-5; V: TRBV10-3; CDR3: CAISATDQPQHF; DNA: TGTGCCATCAGTGCGACGGATCAGCCCCAGCATTTT
length: 14; size: -; D: -; J: TRBJ2-5; V: TRBV7-6; CDR3: CASSSPWYQETQYF; DNA: TGTGCCAGCAGCTCCCCTTGGTACCAAGAGACCCAGTACTTC
length: 16; size: once; D: -; J: TRBJ1-1; V: TRBV7-9; CDR3: CASSSWKSGRGTEAFF; DNA: TGTGCCAGCAGCTCATGGAAATCGGGACGGGGCACTGAAGCTTTCTTT
length: 15; size: -; D: TRBD2; J: TRBJ2-1; V: TRBV19; CDR3: CASSIGGLGFNEQFF; DNA: TGTGCCAGTAGTATAGGGGGACTAGGCTTCAATGAGCAGTTCTTC
length: 13; size: once; D: TRBD2; J: TRBJ2-1; V: TRBV6-5; CDR3: CASSSHPLLAEFF; DNA: TGTGCCAGCAGTTCCCACCCCCTACTAGCGGAGTTCTTC
length: 19; size: -; D: -; J: TRBJ2-3; V: TRBV5-5; CDR3: CASSLFHLTGGTVTDTQYF; DNA: TGTGCCAGCAGCTTGTTCCACCTTACTGGCGGGACAGTCACAGATACGCAGTATTTT
length: 16; size: -; D: TRBD1; J: TRBJ1-2; V: TRBV28; CDR3: CASSSKLRQGKYGYTF; DNA: TGTGCCAGCAGTTCCAAACTTCGACAGGGGAAATATGGCTACACCTTC
length: 16; size: few; D: TRBD1; J: TRBJ2-7; V: TRBV18; CDR3: CASSSGPGTGDSEQYF; DNA: TGTGCCAGCTCATCCGGCCCCGGGACAGGGGACTCCGAGCAGTACTTC
length: 13; size: -; D: -; J: TRBJ1-2; V: TRBV27; CDR3: CASGSRVPYGYTF; DNA: TGTGCCAGTGGAAGCCGGGTCCCCTATGGCTACACCTTC
length: 15; size: -; D: -; J: TRBJ2-5; V: TRBV7-8; CDR3: CASSQSGQPQETQYF; DNA: TGTGCCAGCAGCCAGTCAGGACAGCCTCAAGAGACCCAGTACTTC
length: 15; size: -; D: TRBD1; J: TRBJ1-1; V: TRBV5-1; CDR3: CASSGETGLGTEAFF; DNA: TGCGCCAGCAGCGGGGAGACAGGGTTGGGCACTGAAGCTTTCTTT
length: 14; size: -; D: -; J: TRBJ2-5; V: TRBV7-9; CDR3: CASGLQGYQETQYF; DNA: TGTGCCAGCGGACTACAGGGATACCAAGAGACCCAGTACTTC
length: 16; size: -; D: TRBD2; J: TRBJ2-5; V: TRBV5-1; CDR3: CASSLAWRGAPETQYF; DNA: TGCGCCAGCAGCTTGGCCTGGCGGGGGGCCCCGGAGACCCAGTACTTC
length: 16; size: -; D: -; J: TRBJ1-1; V: TRBV6-5; CDR3: CASSYSSAIMNTEAFF; DNA: TGTGCCAGCAGTTACTCGTCAGCGATCATGAACACTGAAGCTTTCTTT
length: 16; size: few; D: TRBD1; J: TRBJ1-6; V: TRBV5-1; CDR3: CASSALGTGVRSPLHF; DNA: TGCGCCAGCAGCGCCCTCGGGACAGGGGTGCGATCACCCCTCCACTTT
length: 15; size: -; D: TRBD1; J: TRBJ2-7; V: TRBV18; CDR3: CASSSPGTGFWEQYF; DNA: TGTGCCAGCTCATCCCCCGGGACAGGGTTTTGGGAGCAGTACTTC
length: 15; size: -; D: -; J: TRBJ1-5; V: TRBV7-9; CDR3: CASSLAQQAHQPQHF; DNA: TGTGCCAGCAGCTTAGCGCAACAGGCCCATCAGCCCCAGCATTTT
length: 11; size: few; D: -; J: TRBJ1-2; V: TRBV29-1; CDR3: CSVRGGYGYTF; DNA: TGCAGCGTTCGAGGGGGGTATGGCTACACCTTC
length: 14; size: -; D: -; J: TRBJ1-5; V: TRBV2; CDR3: CASSEDRNLRPQHF; DNA: TGTGCCAGCAGTGAAGACAGGAACTTAAGGCCCCAGCATTTT
length: 17; size: once; D: -; J: TRBJ1-4; V: TRBV4-1; CDR3: CASSQGGNRVGNEKLFF; DNA: TGCGCCAGCAGCCAAGGGGGCAACAGGGTCGGTAATGAAAAACTGTTTTTT
length: 16; size: -; D: -; J: TRBJ2-1; V: TRBV11-3; CDR3: CASSLGVSQGNNEQFF; DNA: TGTGCCAGCAGCTTAGGGGTGAGTCAGGGCAACAATGAGCAGTTCTTC
length: 12; size: -; D: -; J: TRBJ1-6; V: TRBV27; CDR3: CASSLLNSPLHF; DNA: TGTGCCAGCAGTCTCCTGAACTCACCCCTCCACTTT
length: 15; size: -; D: TRBD2; J: TRBJ2-7; V: TRBV2; CDR3: CASIVSRGGPYEQYF; DNA: TGTGCCAGCATAGTGTCACGGGGGGGCCCCTACGAGCAGTACTTC
length: 16; size: -; D: TRBD2; J: TRBJ2-3; V: TRBV6-5; CDR3: CASSYGSLAGGHSLYF; DNA: TGTGCCAGCAGTTACGGATCCCTAGCGGGGGGTCACTCGTTATATTTT
length: 13; size: -; D: -; J: TRBJ1-2; V: TRBV6-1; CDR3: CASSDGPNYGYTF; DNA: TGTGCCAGCAGTGACGGCCCTAACTATGGCTACACCTTC
length: 14; size: -; D: TRBD2; J: TRBJ2-7; V: TRBV5-1; CDR3: CASSLIAGLNEQYF; DNA: TGCGCCAGCAGCTTAATAGCGGGTCTCAACGAGCAGTACTTC
length: 12; size: -; D: -; J: TRBJ1-2; V: TRBV28; CDR3: CASSLRSYGYTF; DNA: TGTGCCAGCAGCCTGAGGAGCTATGGCTACACCTTC
length: 16; size: -; D: TRBD1; J: TRBJ2-3; V: TRBV5-6; CDR3: CASSWAGQGHTDTQYF; DNA: TGTGCCAGCAGCTGGGCGGGACAGGGCCACACAGATACGCAGTATTTT
length: 15; size: once; D: -; J: TRBJ1-5; V: TRBV6-5; CDR3: CASSFDNSLGQPQHF; DNA: TGTGCCAGCAGCTTTGACAACAGTCTAGGTCAGCCCCAGCATTTT
length: 12; size: -; D: -; J: TRBJ1-1; V: TRBV5-1; CDR3: CASRAGNTEAFF; DNA: TGCGCCAGCAGGGCTGGGAACACTGAAGCTTTCTTT
length: 13; size: -; D: -; J: TRBJ1-5; V: TRBV30; CDR3: CAWSGKGGQPQHF; DNA: TGTGCCTGGAGTGGTAAAGGGGGTCAGCCCCAGCATTTT
length: 15; size: -; D: -; J: TRBJ1-2; V: TRBV25-1; CDR3: CASSESDVGRRGYTF; DNA: TGTGCCAGCAGTGAATCCGACGTCGGCAGGAGGGGCTACACCTTC
length: 15; size: -; D: -; J: TRBJ1-2; V: TRBV2; CDR3: CASRETGTPLNGYTF; DNA: TGTGCCAGCAGGGAAACCGGGACACCTCTGAATGGCTACACCTTC
length: 19; size: -; D: -; J: TRBJ1-3; V: TRBV5-4; CDR3: CASSLDLWGLGTSGNTIYF; DNA: TGTGCCAGCAGCTTGGACTTGTGGGGTCTGGGCACCTCTGGAAACACCATATATTTT
length: 14; size: few; D: -; J: TRBJ2-7; V: TRBV5-1; CDR3: CASRLNYNSYEQYF; DNA: TGCGCCAGCAGGCTCAACTACAATTCCTACGAGCAGTACTTC
length: 16; size: -; D: TRBD2; J: TRBJ2-2; V: TRBV4-1; CDR3: CASSQDSGGYTGELFF; DNA: TGCGCCAGCAGCCAAGACAGCGGGGGGTACACCGGGGAGCTGTTTTTT
length: 16; size: -; D: TRBD1; J: TRBJ1-1; V: TRBV2; CDR3: CASRNPPGTGGTEAFF; DNA: TGTGCCAGCCGTAACCCTCCCGGGACAGGGGGCACTGAAGCTTTCTTT
length: 13; size: -; D: -; J: TRBJ2-5; V: TRBV18; CDR3: CASSIGQRYTQYF; DNA: TGTGCCAGCTCAATTGGACAGAGATATACCCAGTACTTC
length: 13; size: -; D: -; J: TRBJ1-1; V: TRBV2; CDR3: CASSEEMNTEAFF; DNA: TGTGCCAGCAGTGAGGAGATGAACACTGAAGCTTTCTTT
length: 15; size: -; D: TRBD1; J: TRBJ1-1; V: TRBV25-1; CDR3: CASSPSGRGPTEAFF; DNA: TGTGCCAGCAGCCCCTCCGGCAGGGGGCCCACTGAAGCTTTCTTT
length: 14; size: -; D: -; J: TRBJ2-7; V: TRBV19; CDR3: CASSAITGWYEQYF; DNA: TGTGCCAGTAGTGCGATTACAGGGTGGTACGAGCAGTACTTC
length: 12; size: -; D: -; J: TRBJ1-1; V: TRBV19; CDR3: CASRTGNTEAFF; DNA: TGTGCCAGTAGGACAGGTAACACTGAAGCTTTCTTT
length: 13; size: -; D: TRBD1; J: TRBJ1-2; V: TRBV7-9; CDR3: CASSKGQGAGYTF; DNA: TGTGCCAGCAGCAAGGGACAGGGGGCTGGCTACACCTTC
length: 14; size: -; D: TRBD2; J: TRBJ2-1; V: TRBV10-2; CDR3: CASRIAGGGYEQFF; DNA: TGCGCCAGCAGGATAGCGGGGGGAGGCTATGAGCAGTTCTTC
length: 16; size: -; D: -; J: TRBJ2-3; V: TRBV4-2; CDR3: CASNPMGASNTDTQYF; DNA: TGTGCCAGCAACCCTATGGGGGCAAGCAACACAGATACGCAGTATTTT
length: 13; size: -; D: -; J: TRBJ1-2; V: TRBV2; CDR3: CASTLTGPYGYTF; DNA: TGTGCCAGCACTTTGACAGGACCCTATGGCTACACCTTC
length: 14; size: once; D: -; J: TRBJ1-1; V: TRBV10-3; CDR3: CASLMGTMNTEAFF; DNA: TGTGCCAGCCTCATGGGAACTATGAACACTGAAGCTTTCTTT
length: 12; size: -; D: TRBD1; J: TRBJ2-7; V: TRBV6-6; CDR3: CASRPGQGAKYF; DNA: TGTGCCAGCAGACCCGGACAGGGGGCGAAGTACTTC
length: 15; size: -; D: TRBD1; J: TRBJ2-3; V: TRBV10-3; CDR3: CAKKDRGTSTDTQYF; DNA: TGTGCCAAAAAGGACAGGGGGACTAGCACAGATACGCAGTATTTT
length: 14; size: -; D: TRBD1; J: TRBJ2-7; V: TRBV5-4; CDR3: CASSLGQGAYEQYF; DNA: TGTGCCAGCAGCTTGGGTCAGGGGGCGTACGAGCAGTACTTC
length: 16; size: few; D: -; J: TRBJ1-5; V: TRBV27; CDR3: CASSLTLRVGDQPQHF; DNA: TGTGCCAGCAGTTTGACTCTCAGGGTAGGGGATCAGCCCCAGCATTTT
length: 12; size: -; D: -; J: TRBJ2-1; V: TRBV5-4; CDR3: CASSQGRDEQFF; DNA: TGTGCCAGCAGCCAAGGGAGAGATGAGCAGTTCTTC
length: 16; size: -; D: -; J: TRBJ2-7; V: TRBV18; CDR3: CASSLLPGSSSYEQYF; DNA: TGTGCCAGCTCACTACTCCCAGGTTCAAGCTCCTACGAGCAGTACTTC
length: 15; size: -; D: -; J: TRBJ1-6; V: TRBV28; CDR3: CASSLFVGGDSPLHF; DNA: TGTGCCAGCAGTTTATTCGTCGGGGGCGATTCACCCCTCCACTTT